This paragraph covers one T cell receptor beta chain sequence. The antigen is undetermined. This specimen comes from a study of a mutant IDH1 vaccine in newly diagnosed glioma. Study context: Investigators started vaccination 4-6 weeks after radiotherapy alone, or with temozolomide cycles. Receipt of radiotherapy, temozolomide, or both preceded the study, and most received both. Overall study findings and caveats: Pseudoprogression seemingly bore no relation to changes in top peripheral T cell clonotypes.

Clones were sequenced by immunoSEQ multiplex PCR, and TCRdb holds only the in-frame ones, with some missing. This table has about 84,000 clones, about 81% appearing once. This CDR3 is 15 amino acids long. Germline V CDR1 and CDR2: GTSNPN, SVGIG (reference sequence). Germline trimming cut 0 bases from V and 3 bases from J; bases unmatched to any gene: 5. Indicated time point: week 47, end of study. Every single dose of the vaccine, 300 ug of mutant IDH1 20-mer peptide, came with topical imiquimod. The sequence came from a man between 35 and 55 years old with glioma. The chain recombines TRBV30 with TRBJ2-5; 9 bases map to TRBD2. Sequenced material: PBMCs, taken from a glioma patient whose treatment included an IDH1 peptide vaccine. CDR3 amino acids: CAWSVLAGAKETQYF. The CDR3, as DNA: TGTGCCTGGAGTGTCTTAGCGGGGGCAAAAGAGACCCAGTACTTC. The full variable domain, with the rest looked up from reference TRBV30 and TRBJ2-5, is SQTIHQWPATLVQPVGSPLSLECTVEGTSNPNLYWYRQAAGRGLQLLFYSVGIGQISSEVPQNLSASRPQDRQFILSSKKLLLSDSGFYLCAWSVLAGAKETQYFGPGTRLLVL.